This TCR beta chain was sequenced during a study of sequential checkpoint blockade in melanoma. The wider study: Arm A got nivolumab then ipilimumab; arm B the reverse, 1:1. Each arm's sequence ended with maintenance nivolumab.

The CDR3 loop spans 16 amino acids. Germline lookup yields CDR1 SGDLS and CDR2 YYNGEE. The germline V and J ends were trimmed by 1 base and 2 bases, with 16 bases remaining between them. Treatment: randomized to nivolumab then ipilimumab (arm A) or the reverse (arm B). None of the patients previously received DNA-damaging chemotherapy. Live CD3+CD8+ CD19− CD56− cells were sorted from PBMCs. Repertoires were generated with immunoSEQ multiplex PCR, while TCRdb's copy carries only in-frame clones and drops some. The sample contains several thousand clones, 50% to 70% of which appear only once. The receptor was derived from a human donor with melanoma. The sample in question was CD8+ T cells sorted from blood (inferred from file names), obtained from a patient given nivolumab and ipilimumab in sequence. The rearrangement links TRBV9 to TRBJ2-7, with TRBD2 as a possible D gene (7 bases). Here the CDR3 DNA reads TGTGCCAGCAGCGTATCTGGAGGGGGGGAGACCTACGAGCAGTACTTC. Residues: CASSVSGGGETYEQYF.